There are a few counts of the clone carrying this T cell receptor beta chain. Its specificity is not known. The data derive from a study of blood T cells in healthy people across ages. Study-wide background: In model experiments, template switching was able to capture about one barcoded beta molecule for every two T cells that were present.

V was trimmed by 4 bases and J by 4 bases, leaving 16 bases between them. CDR1 is SGHTA and CDR2 is FQGTGA in the germline V gene. This CDR3 spans 16 amino acids. A second PCR, run for about 6 to 11 cycles, used a sample-barcoded 5' primer plus a J-beta primer mix. Every sample gave at least 2.5 million paired-end reads containing CDR3. In TCRdb, the 5' RACE reads were re-called with MiXCR into one record per CDR3 protein. The sample has 1.6 million or so distinct CDR3 sequences; about 35% are singletons. The study, taken as a whole, reports: When set beside aged donors, long-lived donors presented more naive CD4+ cells and higher diversity. Observed TCR beta diversity showed a strong correlation with the percentage of naive T cells as measured by flow cytometry.

What was sequenced was blood. The clonotype was recovered from a woman under 40 in good health. V is TRBV7-3 and J is TRBJ2-2; TRBD2 is a possible D gene (5 bases). CDR3 loop: CASSSARSGGTGELFF. In DNA form, the CDR3 reads TGTGCCAGCAGCTCGGCACGGTCCGGAGGCACCGGGGAGCTGTTTTTT.